Each of the 4 T cell receptor beta chains below was sequenced from the same sample in a study of beta chain features in type 1 diabetes (dated by TCRdb to the late 2010s). The library was made by the immunoSEQ multiplex PCR assay. The entire isolated RNA was reverse transcribed using the High Capacity cDNA Reverse Transcription Kit, and thus expressed TCRB transcripts were sequenced. TCRdb took this table from immuneACCESS and kept in-frame rearrangements with V and J called. Such tables lack part of the clones; where checked against another copy, unresolved V genes explain under half of the gap, and the rest is unexplained. The sample profile shows about 260,000 clones; 55% to 70% of them were found once. Around 0.05% of the sample is held by the ten biggest clonotypes. Source material: naive CD4+ T cells from blood. Read against the paper, the sample's cell subset or site label means: true naive CD4+ T cells. Every receptor here comes from a man aged 30-40 years in good health.

V usage is TRBV30 and J usage is TRBJ2-5; D remains ambiguous. V lost 0 bases and J lost 4, with 15 bases in between. Germline V gene lookup returns CDR1 GTSNPN and CDR2 SVGIG (reference sequence). The CDR3 is 15 residues long. CDR3 nucleotides: TGTGCCTGGAGTGTAAAAGGGTCGTCGGGAGAGACCCAGTACTTC. Translating gives CAWSVKGSSGETQYF.

This chain links TRBV7-2 with TRBJ2-2; D tentatively fits TRBD1 or TRBD2 (5 bases each). Germline V gene sequence: CDR1 SGHTA, CDR2 FQGNSA. This CDR3 spans 17 amino acids. V was pared by 5 bases and J by 4 bases, with 20 bases between. The CDR3 DNA is TGTGCCAGCAGCCAGGTTGCCGGGACGGTCGGCACCGGGGAGCTGTTTTTT. The encoded protein is CASSQVAGTVGTGELFF.

This chain joins TRBV30 and TRBJ2-1; 8 nucleotides match TRBD2. The germline V gene has CDR1 GTSNPN and CDR2 SVGIG (reference sequence). CDR3 length: 14 residues. The trim removed 3 bases at V and 4 bases at J, leaving 5 bases unmatched. CDR3 bases: TGTGCCTGGAGGGTAGCGGGATCATACAATGAGCAGTTCTTC. Its protein is CAWRVAGSYNEQFF.

The genes are TRBV4-2 and TRBJ1-6, with unresolved D. V was clipped by 0 bases and J by 0 bases, with 6 bases between them. The length of the CDR3 is 16 residues. Germline CDR1 is LGHNA and CDR2 is YNFKEQ. CDR3 sequence (DNA): TGTGCCAGCAGCCAAGACCTCTACTCCTATAATTCACCCCTCCACTTT. Translated: CASSQDLYSYNSPLHF.